This TCR beta chain was obtained from a study of regulatory T cells in long-lasting Graves disease. Study observations and caveats: Persistent Graves' patients showed less TCR diversity than newly diagnosed ones.

This clonotype was counted many times. Its specificity is unknown. Investigators prepared the TCR beta libraries by applying iRepertoire HTBI primers and Arm-PCR of CDR3 regions. TCRdb re-called the multiplex PCR reads with MiXCR, one entry per CDR3 protein. This table has about 470,000 distinct CDR3 sequences, approximately 15% appearing once. V shed 1 base and J 0 bases; nucleotides not matched to a gene: 5. This CDR3 is built from 17 residues. CDR1 MNHEY and CDR2 SMNVEV come from the germline V gene (reference sequence). Documented time point: newly diagnosed GD, antithyroid drugs for less than 3 months. Extracted RNA from PBMCs served as the source of the TCR library. These same data were also listed under a study on T cells in Graves' hyperthyroidism and ophthalmopathy. That report notes: Disease duration under 2 months; hyperthyroidism patients were aged 18 to 65. An initial round of RT-PCR targeting the TCR CDR3 relied on the HTBI primer set.

The sequence was obtained from a woman aged 25 to 39 with Graves disease. This specimen was peripheral blood mononuclear cells (PBMCs), taken at new diagnosis, from a patient treated with antithyroid drugs. The V call is TRBV27, the J call TRBJ1-3; TRBD1 agrees at 8 bases. The CDR3 bases are TGTGCCAGCAGTTTATACAGGGGGATAAACTCTGGAAACACCATATATTTT. Protein product: CASSLYRGINSGNTIYF.